This T cell receptor beta chain was identified during a study of blood T cell repertoires in COVID-19. Study as a whole: COVID-19 samples, acute and convalescent, were from the United States, Italy and Spain. Nucleic acid was either cDNA or gDNA, and it came from T cells, B-cell-depleted T cells, or PBMCs.

In the original workflow: The authors estimated nucleated cell counts from reference gene primer amplification. TCRdb's copy holds only in-frame clones and misses some; the assay was immunoSEQ multiplex PCR. V and J calls and clone size are as listed in that table; D and trimming were resolved from the DNA. The profile shows about 230,000 clones, roughly 79% of them singletons. The CDR3 covers 15 residues. Germline CDR1 SGHTA, CDR2 FQGTGA. Between the trimmed V and J ends, which lost 5 bases and 9 bases, there was a span of 17 bases. Seattle's enrolled individuals joined amid active infection and were then monitored longitudinally.

Source material: peripheral blood. This chain joins TRBV7-3 and TRBJ1-6; no reliable D call. The sequence was obtained from a woman older than 75 with COVID-19, enrolled during active disease. The CDR3 DNA is TGTGCCAGCAGCCGCCAACCCTCTCGGGGTTCACCCCTCCACTTT. Protein: CASSRQPSRGSPLHF.